This passage covers 24 T cell receptor beta chains from one sample sequenced in a study of control samples from healthy donors and cancer patients. Profiling relied on immunoSEQ multiplex PCR, and the TCRdb table lists in-frame clones only, not all of them. Found here are 51,000 or so clones, 80% of them singletons; the top ten hold 10%. The sequenced sample consisted of blood. These receptors were taken from a man between 65 and 85 years old in good health.

The V gene is TRBV4-1, the J gene TRBJ1-4; no clear D gene. Germline V gene sequence: CDR1 MGHRA, CDR2 YSYEKL. This CDR3 comprises 14 residues. Trimming took off 2 bases at V and 7 bases at J, with 11 bases between the two ends. The CDR3 spells CASSQSPAREKLFF. In DNA form, the CDR3 reads TGCGCCAGCAGCCAAAGTCCGGCCCGTGAAAAACTGTTTTTT.

The chain employs TRBV11-3 and TRBJ2-1; 8 nucleotides match TRBD1. CDR3 length: 16 amino acids. Germline trimming cut 0 bases from V and 4 bases from J; bases unmatched to any gene: 5. Germline assignment: CDR1 SGHNT and CDR2 YENEEA. This CDR3 reads CASSLDGGQGYNEQFF. CDR3 sequence (DNA): TGTGCCAGCAGCTTAGATGGCGGACAGGGTTACAATGAGCAGTTCTTC.

The chain links TRBV5-1 to TRBJ2-1; 11 bases are a match to TRBD2. The CDR3 sequence is 15 residues long. Germline trimming cut 2 bases from V and 9 bases from J; bases unmatched to any gene: 7. The germline V gene has CDR1 SGHRS and CDR2 YFSETQ. CDR3 in amino acids: CASSLELAGVGEQFF. DNA for the CDR3: TGCGCCAGCAGCTTAGAACTAGCGGGGGTTGGTGAGCAGTTCTTC.

The chain employs TRBV18 and TRBJ2-7; possibly TRBD1 for D (7 bases). This CDR3 spans 16 amino acids. CDR1 is KGHSH and CDR2 is LQKENI in the germline V gene. V lost 0 bases and J lost 2, with 14 bases in between. The CDR3 reads CASSPPSTGRPYEQYF. In DNA form, the CDR3 reads TGTGCCAGCTCACCACCCTCGACAGGGAGGCCCTACGAGCAGTACTTC.

V gene TRBV5-6 combines with J gene TRBJ2-3; D is ambiguous. The length of the CDR3 is 12 residues. Per germline, CDR1 SGHDT and CDR2 YYEEEE. Trimming cost V 0 bases and J 8 bases, with 7 bases left between them. The CDR3: CASSLALSTQYF. CDR3 DNA: TGTGCCAGCAGCTTGGCCCTCTCTACGCAGTATTTT.

The rearrangement joins TRBV7-9 to TRBJ2-1, with D unclear. From germline, CDR1 is SEHNR and CDR2 FQNEAQ (reference sequence). Trimming cost V 6 bases and J 5 bases, with 8 bases left between them. The CDR3 has 12 amino acids. The DNA of the CDR3 is TGTGCCAGCAGTTCAACCGACAATGAGCAGTTCTTC. Residues: CASSSTDNEQFF. The entire variable domain, with the rest obtained from reference TRBV7-9 and TRBJ2-1, is as follows: DTGVSQNPRHKITKRGQNVTFRCDPISEHNRLYWYRQTLGQGPEFLTYFQNEAQLEKSRLLSDRFSAERPKGSFSTLEIQRTEQGDSAMYLCASSSTDNEQFFGPGTRLTVL.

This clone appeared a few times. The CDR3 reads CASSLAGLGGNTIYF. The CDR3 nucleotides read TGCGCCAGCAGCTTGGCGGGGCTGGGTGGAAACACCATATATTTT. The J gene is TRBJ1-3, the V gene TRBV5-1; D is perhaps TRBD1 (5 bases). V shed 0 bases and J shed 3 bases, with 10 bases lying between them. From germline, CDR1 is SGHRS and CDR2 YFSETQ. This CDR3 comprises 15 residues.

This chain connects TRBV10-2 to TRBJ2-7; no clear D. V lost 4 bases and J lost 1, with 11 bases in between. Germline lookup yields CDR1 WSHSY and CDR2 SAAADI. The CDR3 loop spans 14 amino acids. The CDR3 nucleotides read TGCGCCAGCAGTGGAGTAGCTGGTTCCTACGAGCAGTACTTC. This encodes CASSGVAGSYEQYF.

The genes are TRBV2 and TRBJ1-1; D is unresolved. This CDR3 is 13 amino acids long. V was pared by 3 bases and J by 1 base, with 6 bases between. Germline lookup yields CDR1 SNHLY and CDR2 FYNNEI. The CDR3 protein is CASSEEANTEAFF. CDR3 DNA sequence: TGTGCCAGCAGTGAGGAGGCGAACACTGAAGCTTTCTTT.

The chain has TRBV20-1 and TRBJ2-1; no clear D. The V end was cut by 3 bases, the J end by 0 bases, with 3 bases between. The CDR3 covers 12 residues. The germline CDR1 and CDR2 sequences are DFQATT and SNEGSKA (reference sequence). CDR3 DNA: TGCAGTGCTAGTGACTCCTACAATGAGCAGTTCTTC. This codes for CSASDSYNEQFF.

The V call is TRBV6-5, the J call TRBJ1-3; D not certain. Per the germline V gene, CDR1 is MNHEY and CDR2 is SVGAGI. The CDR3 sequence is 12 residues long. V was cut by 7 bases and J by 8 bases, with 12 bases left in between. CDR3 in amino acids: CASISHADTIYF. DNA of the CDR3: TGTGCCAGCATATCCCACGCCGACACCATATATTTT.

The genes are TRBV4-1 and TRBJ1-5, with TRBD1 matching over 7 bases. The CDR3 is 15 amino acids. Trimming at V came to 2 bases and at J to 5 bases, leaving 6 bases not matched to a gene. Germline values: CDR1 MGHRA, CDR2 YSYEKL. Written as DNA, the CDR3 is TGCGCCAGCAGCCAAAATCCGACAGGGTATCAGCCCCAGCATTTT. This sequence encodes CASSQNPTGYQPQHF.

The chain combines TRBV6-5 with TRBJ2-1; 8 nucleotides line up with TRBD2. With V trimmed by 8 bases and J by 5 bases, 11 bases remained unmatched. The CDR3 contains 15 residues. Germline V CDR1 and CDR2: MNHEY, SVGAGI. The CDR3 loop is CASRVGAGVDNEQFF. The CDR3 nucleotides are TGTGCCAGCCGGGTCGGAGCGGGAGTCGACAATGAGCAGTTCTTC.

The chain joins TRBV19 to TRBJ2-3; 9 bases agree with TRBD1. Germline V gives CDR1 LNHDA, CDR2 SQIVND (reference sequence). Trimming cost V 7 bases and J 0 bases; bases outside gene matches: 5. The CDR3 contains 15 residues. The CDR3: CASKDRGVSTDTQYF. CDR3 bases: TGTGCCAGTAAAGACAGGGGGGTTAGCACAGATACGCAGTATTTT.

CDR3 bases: TGTGCCACGGCCTCCGCGGGCTCCTACAATGAGCAGTTCTTC. Protein sequence: CATASAGSYNEQFF. The rearrangement uses TRBV24-1 and TRBJ2-1; perhaps TRBD2 as D (5 bases). The CDR3 is made up of 14 amino acids. With 10 bases removed from V and 0 bases from J, the gap between germline ends came to 12 bases. Germline values: CDR1 KGHDR, CDR2 SFDVKD.

The J gene is TRBJ1-4, the V gene TRBV18; D call uncertain. This CDR3 contains 14 residues. With 0 bases removed from V and 4 bases from J, the gap between germline ends came to 6 bases. CDR1 KGHSH and CDR2 LQKENI come from the germline V gene. Here the CDR3 reads CASSPPGFNEKLFF. DNA for the CDR3: TGTGCCAGCTCACCACCAGGGTTTAATGAAAAACTGTTTTTT.

The chain joins TRBV9 to TRBJ2-1; 9 bases agree with TRBD2. Losses at the gene ends were 2 bases for V and 6 bases for J; bases not matched to a gene: 9. Germline CDR1 is SGDLS and CDR2 is YYNGEE. This CDR3 comprises 16 residues. CDR3 sequence: CASSVTGASGINEQFF. The CDR3 nucleotides read TGTGCCAGCAGCGTCACGGGGGCTAGCGGGATCAATGAGCAGTTCTTC.

Comment on this clone: Other DNA sequences from this sample encode an identical CDR3 as well. The J gene is TRBJ1-4, the V gene TRBV5-1; 7 nucleotides align to TRBD1. This CDR3 spans 14 amino acids. The V gene end was trimmed by 0 bases and the J gene end by 8 bases; junction bases not matched to a gene: 4. The germline V gene encodes CDR1 SGHRS and CDR2 YFSETQ. The CDR3 loop is CASSLGQGGEKLFF. The CDR3 nucleotides read TGCGCCAGCAGCTTGGGGCAGGGGGGGGAAAAACTGTTTTTT.

The chain has TRBV6-5 and TRBJ1-5; 8 bases are shared with TRBD1. The germline V gene has CDR1 MNHEY and CDR2 SVGAGI. The CDR3 length is 15 residues. V lost 4 bases to trimming and J lost 2 bases; unmatched junction nucleotides: 4. The CDR3 DNA is TGTGCCAGCAGTTGGGACAGGTCTGGCAATCAGCCCCAGCATTTT. This encodes CASSWDRSGNQPQHF.

This clone was picked up a small number of times. This sequence joins TRBV2 and TRBJ2-2; D not resolved. CDR1 is SNHLY and CDR2 is FYNNEI in the germline V gene. Trimming cost V 6 bases and J 2 bases, with 7 bases left between them. This CDR3 region has 13 residues. Written as DNA, the CDR3 is TGTGCCAGCAGCCCGATCAACACCGGGGAGCTGTTTTTT. This gives the protein CASSPINTGELFF.

This clone was seen a few times. The chain has TRBV5-5 and TRBJ2-5, with a possible D match to TRBD1 (6 bases). With 4 bases removed from V and 5 bases from J, the gap between germline ends came to 15 bases. This CDR3 spans 14 amino acids. Germline assignment: CDR1 SGHKS and CDR2 YYEKEE (reference sequence). The CDR3 DNA follows: TGTGCCAGCAGCCCCCAAGGGGGTTACGAGACCCAGTACTTC. It encodes CASSPQGGYETQYF.

DNA of the CDR3: TGTGCCAGCAGTTATACCCCGGGACTAGGGGGCAATGAGCAGTTCTTC. This gives the protein CASSYTPGLGGNEQFF. The chain links TRBV2 to TRBJ2-1, with 8 bases fitting TRBD2. V shed 5 bases and J 6 bases; nucleotides not matched to a gene: 12. There are 16 residues in the CDR3. The V gene's germline CDR1 is SNHLY and CDR2 FYNNEI.

The rearrangement joins TRBV5-6 to TRBJ2-2; D is unclear. In germline, CDR1 is SGHDT, CDR2 YYEEEE. The CDR3 consists of 16 residues. The V end was cut by 4 bases, the J end by 4 bases, with 17 bases between. CDR3 sequence (DNA): TGTGCCAGCAGCCGGGTGGGGTTGCGGAGCACCGGGGAGCTGTTTTTT. Its protein product is CASSRVGLRSTGELFF.

The V gene is TRBV18, the J gene TRBJ1-1; TRBD1 aligns across 8 bases. In germline, CDR1 is KGHSH, CDR2 LQKENI. Trimming took 3 bases from V and 7 from J; bases not matched to a gene: 7. CDR3 length: 14 amino acids. Written as DNA, the CDR3 is TGTGCCAGCTCACCGAACAGGGGGAGTGTTGAAGCTTTCTTT. Translated: CASSPNRGSVEAFF.